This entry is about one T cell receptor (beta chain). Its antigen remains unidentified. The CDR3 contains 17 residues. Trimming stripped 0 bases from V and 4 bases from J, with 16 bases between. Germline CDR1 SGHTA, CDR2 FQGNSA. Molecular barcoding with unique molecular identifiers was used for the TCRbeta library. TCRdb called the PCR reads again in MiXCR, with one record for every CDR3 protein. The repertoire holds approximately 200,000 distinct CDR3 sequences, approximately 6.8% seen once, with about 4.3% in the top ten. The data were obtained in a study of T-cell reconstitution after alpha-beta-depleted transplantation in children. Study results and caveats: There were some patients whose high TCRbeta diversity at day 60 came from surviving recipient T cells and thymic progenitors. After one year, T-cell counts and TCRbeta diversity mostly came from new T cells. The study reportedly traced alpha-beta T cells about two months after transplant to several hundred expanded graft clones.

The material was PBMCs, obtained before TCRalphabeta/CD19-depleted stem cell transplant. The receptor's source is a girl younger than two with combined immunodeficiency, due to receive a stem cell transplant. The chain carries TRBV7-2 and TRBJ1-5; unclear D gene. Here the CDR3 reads CASSLAYGTLWNQPQHF. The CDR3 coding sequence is TGTGCCAGCAGCTTAGCGTATGGCACGTTATGGAATCAGCCCCAGCATTTT.